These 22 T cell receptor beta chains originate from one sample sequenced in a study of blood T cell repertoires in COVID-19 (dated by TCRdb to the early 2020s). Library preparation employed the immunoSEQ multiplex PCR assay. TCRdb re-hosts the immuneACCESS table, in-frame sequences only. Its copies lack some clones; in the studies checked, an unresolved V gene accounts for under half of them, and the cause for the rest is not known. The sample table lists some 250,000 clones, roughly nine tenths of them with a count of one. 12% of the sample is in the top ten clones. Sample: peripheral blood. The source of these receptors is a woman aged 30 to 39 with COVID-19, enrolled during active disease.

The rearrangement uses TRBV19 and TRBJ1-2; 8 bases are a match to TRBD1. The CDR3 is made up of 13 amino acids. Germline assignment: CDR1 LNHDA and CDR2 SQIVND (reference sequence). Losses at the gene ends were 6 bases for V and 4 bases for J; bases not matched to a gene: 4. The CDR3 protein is CASRTGALYGYTF. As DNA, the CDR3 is TGTGCCAGTAGGACAGGGGCTCTCTATGGCTACACCTTC.

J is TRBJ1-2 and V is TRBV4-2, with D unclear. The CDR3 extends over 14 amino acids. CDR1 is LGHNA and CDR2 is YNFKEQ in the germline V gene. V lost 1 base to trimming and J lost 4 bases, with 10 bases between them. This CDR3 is CASSQVPGAYGYTF. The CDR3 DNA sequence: TGTGCCAGCAGCCAAGTCCCGGGTGCCTATGGCTACACCTTC.

In DNA form, the CDR3 reads TGCGCCAGCAATGGACAGTTAGACACCGGGGAGCTGTTTTTT. Translating it yields CASNGQLDTGELFF. The gene calls are TRBV10-1 and TRBJ2-2, with a weak D call TRBD1 (6 bases). The V end was cut by 7 bases, the J end by 3 bases, with 12 bases between. The CDR3 is 14 amino acids. Germline CDR1 is WNHNN and CDR2 is SYGVQD (reference sequence).

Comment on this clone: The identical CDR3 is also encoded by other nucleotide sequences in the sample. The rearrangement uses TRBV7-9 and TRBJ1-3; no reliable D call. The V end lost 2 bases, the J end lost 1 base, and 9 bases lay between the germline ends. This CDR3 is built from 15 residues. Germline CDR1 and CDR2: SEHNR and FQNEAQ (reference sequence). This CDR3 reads CASSLSSGSGNTIYF. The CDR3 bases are TGTGCCAGCAGCTTATCCTCCGGGTCTGGAAACACCATATATTTT.

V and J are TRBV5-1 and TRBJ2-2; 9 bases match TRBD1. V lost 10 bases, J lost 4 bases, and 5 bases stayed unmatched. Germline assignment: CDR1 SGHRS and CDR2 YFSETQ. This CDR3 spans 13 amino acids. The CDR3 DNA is TGCGCCGCGGGACAGGGAGGCACCGGGGAGCTGTTTTTT. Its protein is CAAGQGGTGELFF. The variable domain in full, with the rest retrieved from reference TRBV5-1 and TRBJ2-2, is KAGVTQTPRYLIKTRGQQVTLSCSPISGHRSVSWYQQTPGQGLQFLFEYFSETQRNKGNFPGRFSGRQFSNSRSEMNVSTLELGDSALYLCAAGQGGTGELFFGEGSRLTVL.

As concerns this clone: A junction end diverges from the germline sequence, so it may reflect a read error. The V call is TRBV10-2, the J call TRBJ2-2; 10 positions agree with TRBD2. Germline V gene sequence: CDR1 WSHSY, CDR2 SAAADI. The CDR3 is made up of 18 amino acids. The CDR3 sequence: CAGSESLGSGGDTGELFF. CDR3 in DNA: TGCGCCGGCAGTGAGTCCCTGGGGAGCGGGGGGGACACCGGGGAGCTGTTTTTT.

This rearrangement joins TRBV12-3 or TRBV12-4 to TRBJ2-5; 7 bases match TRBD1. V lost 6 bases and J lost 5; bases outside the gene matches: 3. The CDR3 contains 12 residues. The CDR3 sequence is CASRRGQETQYF. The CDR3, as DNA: TGTGCCAGCAGGAGGGGGCAGGAGACCCAGTACTTC.

The CDR3 DNA reads as TGTGCCAGCAGCTTGGGACAGCGCTACACTGAAGCTTTCTTT. Translation: CASSLGQRYTEAFF. The chain is built from TRBV5-6 and TRBJ1-1; a weak D match, TRBD1 (5 bases). CDR3 length equals 14 residues. Trimming removed 0 bases from V and 3 bases from J, with 9 bases in between. In germline, CDR1 is SGHDT, CDR2 YYEEEE. Drawing the rest from reference TRBV5-6 and TRBJ1-1, the complete variable domain is DAGVTQSPTHLIKTRGQQVTLRCSPKSGHDTVSWYQQALGQGPQFIFQYYEEEERQRGNFPDRFSGHQFPNYSSELNVNALLLGDSALYLCASSLGQRYTEAFFGQGTRLTVV.

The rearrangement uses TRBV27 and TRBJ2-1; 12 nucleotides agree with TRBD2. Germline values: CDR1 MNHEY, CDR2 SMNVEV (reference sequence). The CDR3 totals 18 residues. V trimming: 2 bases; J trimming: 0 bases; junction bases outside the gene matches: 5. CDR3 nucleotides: TGTGCCAGCAGTTTACTAGCGGGGGGGGTAAGCTCCTACAATGAGCAGTTCTTC. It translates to CASSLLAGGVSSYNEQFF.

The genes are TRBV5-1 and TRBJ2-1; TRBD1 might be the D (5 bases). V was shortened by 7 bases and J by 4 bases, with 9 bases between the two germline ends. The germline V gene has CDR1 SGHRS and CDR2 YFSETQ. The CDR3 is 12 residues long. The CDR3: CASVQVYNEQFF. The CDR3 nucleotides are TGCGCCAGCGTACAGGTTTACAATGAGCAGTTCTTC. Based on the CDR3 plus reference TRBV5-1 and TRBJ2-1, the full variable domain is KAGVTQTPRYLIKTRGQQVTLSCSPISGHRSVSWYQQTPGQGLQFLFEYFSETQRNKGNFPGRFSGRQFSNSRSEMNVSTLELGDSALYLCASVQVYNEQFFGPGTRLTVL.

The CDR3: CASSQERMDTQYF. DNA of the CDR3: TGTGCCAGCAGCCAAGAGAGGATGGATACGCAGTATTTT. The chain combines TRBV3-1 (or the pseudogene TRBV3-2) with TRBJ2-3; no clear D. CDR1 and CDR2 from the germline V gene are LGHDT and YNNKEL (reference sequence). V lost 0 bases to trimming and J lost 6 bases, with 7 bases between them. CDR3 size: 13 residues.

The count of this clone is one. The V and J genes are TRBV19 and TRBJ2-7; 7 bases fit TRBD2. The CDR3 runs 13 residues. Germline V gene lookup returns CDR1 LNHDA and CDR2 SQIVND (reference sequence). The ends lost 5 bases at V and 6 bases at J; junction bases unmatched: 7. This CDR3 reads CASSGRAPVEQYF. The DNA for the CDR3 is TGTGCCAGTAGTGGGAGGGCTCCTGTCGAGCAGTACTTC.

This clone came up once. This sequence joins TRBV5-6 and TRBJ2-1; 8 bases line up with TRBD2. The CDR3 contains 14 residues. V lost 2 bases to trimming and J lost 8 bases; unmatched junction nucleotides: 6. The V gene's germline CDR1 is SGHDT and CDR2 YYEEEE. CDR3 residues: CASSFTPGGDEQFF. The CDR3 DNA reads TGTGCCAGCAGCTTCACCCCGGGGGGGGATGAGCAGTTCTTC.

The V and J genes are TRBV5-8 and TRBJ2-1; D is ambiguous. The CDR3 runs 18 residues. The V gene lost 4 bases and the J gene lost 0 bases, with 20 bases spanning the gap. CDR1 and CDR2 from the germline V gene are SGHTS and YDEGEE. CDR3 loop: CASSLPRNSPSSYNEQFF. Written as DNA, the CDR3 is TGTGCCAGCAGCCTACCCCGTAACAGTCCGAGCTCCTACAATGAGCAGTTCTTC. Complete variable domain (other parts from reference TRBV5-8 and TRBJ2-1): EAGVTQSPTHLIKTRGQQATLRCSPISGHTSVYWYQQALGLGLQFLLWYDEGEERNRGNFPPRFSGRQFPNYSSELNVNALELEDSALYLCASSLPRNSPSSYNEQFFGPGTRLTVL.

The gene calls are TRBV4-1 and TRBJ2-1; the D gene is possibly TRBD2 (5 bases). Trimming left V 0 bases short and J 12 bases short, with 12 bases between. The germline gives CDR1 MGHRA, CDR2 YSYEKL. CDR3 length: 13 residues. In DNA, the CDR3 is TGCGCCAGCAGCCAAGAACGGGGTTACGTGCAGTTCTTC. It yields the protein CASSQERGYVQFF.

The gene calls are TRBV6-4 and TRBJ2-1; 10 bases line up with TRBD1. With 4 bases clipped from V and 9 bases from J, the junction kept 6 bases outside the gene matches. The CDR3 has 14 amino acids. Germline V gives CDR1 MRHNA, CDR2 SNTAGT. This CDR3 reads CASSGGTGALEQFF. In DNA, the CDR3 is TGTGCCAGCAGTGGTGGGACAGGGGCTCTTGAGCAGTTCTTC.

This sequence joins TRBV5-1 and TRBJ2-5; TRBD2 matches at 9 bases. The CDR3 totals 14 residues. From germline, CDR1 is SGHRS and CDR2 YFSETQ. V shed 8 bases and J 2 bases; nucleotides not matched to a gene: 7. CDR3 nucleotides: TGCGCCAGTCAAGCGGGGGGTTATCAAGAGACCCAGTACTTC. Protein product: CASQAGGYQETQYF.

Here the CDR3 reads CASSERGTGGMETQYF. CDR3 nucleotide sequence: TGTGCCAGCAGTGAAAGGGGGACAGGGGGCATGGAGACCCAGTACTTC. The gene calls are TRBV6-1 and TRBJ2-5; 12 bases map to TRBD1. The CDR3 spans 16 residues. Germline V CDR1 and CDR2: MNHNS, SASEGT. After removal of 2 bases from V and 5 bases from J, the junction contained 6 bases not matched to a gene.

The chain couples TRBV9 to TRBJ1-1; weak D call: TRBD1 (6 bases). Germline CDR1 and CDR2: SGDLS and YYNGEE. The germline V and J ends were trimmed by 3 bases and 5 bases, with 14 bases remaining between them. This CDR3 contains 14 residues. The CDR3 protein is CASSAQQGRTEAFF. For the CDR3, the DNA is TGTGCCAGCAGCGCCCAACAGGGTCGAACTGAAGCTTTCTTT.

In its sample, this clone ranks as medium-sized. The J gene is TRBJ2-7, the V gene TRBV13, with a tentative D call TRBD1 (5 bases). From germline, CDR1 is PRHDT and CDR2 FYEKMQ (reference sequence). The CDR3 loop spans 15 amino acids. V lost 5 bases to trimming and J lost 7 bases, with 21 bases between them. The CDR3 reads CASSPPLTAGREQYF. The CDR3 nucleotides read TGTGCCAGCAGCCCCCCCCTGACAGCCGGCCGAGAGCAGTACTTC.

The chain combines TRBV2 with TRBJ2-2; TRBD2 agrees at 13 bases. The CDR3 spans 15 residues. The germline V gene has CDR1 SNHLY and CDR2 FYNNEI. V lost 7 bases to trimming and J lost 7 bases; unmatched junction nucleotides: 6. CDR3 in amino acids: CASKTSGGASGELFF. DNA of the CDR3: TGTGCCAGCAAAACTAGCGGGGGGGCCAGCGGGGAGCTGTTTTTT. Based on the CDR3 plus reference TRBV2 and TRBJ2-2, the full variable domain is EPEVTQTPSHQVTQMGQEVILRCVPISNHLYFYWYRQILGQKVEFLVSFYNNEISEKSEIFDDQFSVERPDGSNFTLKIRSTKLEDSAMYFCASKTSGGASGELFFGEGSRLTVL.

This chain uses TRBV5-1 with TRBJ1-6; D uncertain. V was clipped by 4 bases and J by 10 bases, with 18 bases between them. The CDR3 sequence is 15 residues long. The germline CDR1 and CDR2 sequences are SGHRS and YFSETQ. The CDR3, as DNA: TGCGCCAGCAGCCGAGACGGGGAAGGGCTATCACCCCTCCACTTT. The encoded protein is CASSRDGEGLSPLHF.